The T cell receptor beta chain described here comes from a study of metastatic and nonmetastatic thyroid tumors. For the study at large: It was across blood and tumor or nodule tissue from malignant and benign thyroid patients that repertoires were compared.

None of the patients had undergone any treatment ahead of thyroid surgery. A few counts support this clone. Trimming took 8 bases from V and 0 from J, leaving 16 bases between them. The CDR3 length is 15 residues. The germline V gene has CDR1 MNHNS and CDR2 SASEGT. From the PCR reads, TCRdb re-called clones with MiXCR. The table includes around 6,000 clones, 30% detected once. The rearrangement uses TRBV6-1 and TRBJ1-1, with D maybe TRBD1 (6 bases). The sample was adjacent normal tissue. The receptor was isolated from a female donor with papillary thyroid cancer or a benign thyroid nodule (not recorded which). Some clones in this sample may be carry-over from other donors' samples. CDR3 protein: CASWPQGDMNTEAFF. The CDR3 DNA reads TGTGCCAGCTGGCCACAGGGAGACATGAACACTGAAGCTTTCTTT.